These T cell receptor beta chains were read from a single sample in a study of blood T cell repertoires in COVID-19. Produced via immunoSEQ multiplex PCR; TCRdb's table is partial and in-frame only. The sample contains approximately 250,000 clones, around 83% of which appear only once. Sequenced sample: peripheral blood. These receptor sequences come from a woman aged 40 to 55 who had recovered from COVID-19. Both conserved end residues are part of each CDR3. A D gene is named only where the DNA matches it firmly. Some rows mark clone size as missing; the rest say once, few, many or name a class of expanded clone.

j_gene,v_gene,d_gene,abundance,CDR3aa,CDR3nt
TRBJ1-1,TRBV4-1,TRBD1,NA,CASSPGQGSMNTEAFF,TGCGCCAGCAGCCCCGGACAGGGGTCGATGAACACTGAAGCTTTCTTT
TRBJ1-2,TRBV27,TRBD1,once,CASSSSPGQGYYGYTF,TGTGCCAGCAGTTCCTCCCCGGGACAGGGTTACTATGGCTACACCTTC
TRBJ2-7,TRBV7-8,TRBD1,NA,CASSYGQGDMWEQYF,TGTGCCAGCAGCTATGGACAGGGAGATATGTGGGAGCAGTACTTC
TRBJ1-6,TRBV10-2,TRBD1,NA,CASKNPGGHSPLHF,TGCGCCAGCAAAAATCCAGGGGGGCATTCACCCCTCCACTTT
TRBJ1-3,TRBV7-2,TRBD1,once,CASSFHTGDSGNTIYF,TGTGCCAGCAGCTTTCACACAGGGGACTCTGGAAACACCATATATTTT
TRBJ1-2,TRBV5-1,NA,NA,CASILTTGDYGYTF,TGCGCCAGCATCCTAACTACGGGGGACTATGGCTACACCTTC
TRBJ1-1,TRBV29-1,NA,NA,CSVSLEEAEAFF,TGCAGCGTGAGCCTCGAGGAGGCTGAAGCTTTCTTT
TRBJ1-1,TRBV7-2,NA,NA,CASSFTRNTEAFF,TGTGCCAGCAGTTTTACAAGGAACACTGAAGCTTTCTTT
TRBJ2-2,TRBV6-2/TRBV6-3,TRBD2,NA,CASSRGIAGGNTGELFF,TGTGCCAGCAGTCGCGGGATAGCGGGGGGAAACACCGGGGAGCTGTTTTTT
TRBJ1-4,TRBV4-3,NA,NA,CASSPQMGRGNEKLFF,TGCGCCAGCAGCCCACAAATGGGCAGGGGAAACGAAAAACTGTTTTTT
TRBJ1-4,TRBV2,NA,few,CASAAGGDQKLFF,TGTGCCAGTGCCGCGGGGGGTGATCAGAAACTGTTTTTT
TRBJ1-1,TRBV18,NA,NA,CASSPRGSTEAFF,TGTGCCAGCTCACCCCGGGGGTCCACTGAAGCTTTCTTT
TRBJ1-3,TRBV11-3,TRBD1,many,CASSPPGQISGNTIYF,TGTGCCAGCAGCCCCCCGGGACAGATCTCTGGAAACACCATATATTTT
TRBJ1-2,TRBV3-1/TRBV3-2,TRBD1,NA,CASSKPGQGYGYTF,TGTGCCAGCAGCAAACCGGGACAGGGCTATGGCTACACCTTC
TRBJ2-7,TRBV28,TRBD1,NA,CASSPRGREQYF,TGTGCCAGCAGTCCCAGGGGGCGCGAGCAGTACTTC
TRBJ1-1,TRBV2,TRBD1,NA,CASSERQGTEAFF,TGTGCCAGCAGTGAAAGACAGGGCACTGAAGCTTTCTTT